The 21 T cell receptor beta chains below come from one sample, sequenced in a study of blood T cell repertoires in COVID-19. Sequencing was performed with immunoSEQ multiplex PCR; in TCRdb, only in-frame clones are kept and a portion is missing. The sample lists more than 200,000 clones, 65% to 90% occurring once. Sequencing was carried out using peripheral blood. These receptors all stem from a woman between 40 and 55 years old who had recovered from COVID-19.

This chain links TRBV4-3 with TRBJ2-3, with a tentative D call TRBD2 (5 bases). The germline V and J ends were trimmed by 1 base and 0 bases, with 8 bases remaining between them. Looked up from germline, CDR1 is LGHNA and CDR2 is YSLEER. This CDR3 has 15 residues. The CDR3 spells CASSQAGVSTDTQYF. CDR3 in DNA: TGCGCCAGCAGCCAAGCCGGGGTTAGCACAGATACGCAGTATTTT.

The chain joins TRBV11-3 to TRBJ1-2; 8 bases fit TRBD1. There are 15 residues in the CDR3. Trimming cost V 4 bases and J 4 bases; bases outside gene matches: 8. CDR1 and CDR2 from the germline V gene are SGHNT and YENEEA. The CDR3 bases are TGTGCCAGCAGCTACCCAGGACAGGGCACCTATGGCTACACCTTC. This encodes CASSYPGQGTYGYTF.

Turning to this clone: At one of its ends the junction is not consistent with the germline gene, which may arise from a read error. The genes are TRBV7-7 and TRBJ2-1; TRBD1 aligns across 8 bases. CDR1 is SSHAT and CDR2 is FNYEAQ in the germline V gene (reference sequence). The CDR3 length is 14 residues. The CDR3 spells CASSTGTGPNEQFF. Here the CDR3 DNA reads TGTGCTAGCAGCACCGGGACAGGCCCCAATGAGCAGTTCTTC. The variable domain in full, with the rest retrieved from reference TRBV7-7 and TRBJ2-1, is GAGVSQSPRYKVTKRGQDVTLRCDPISSHATLYWYQQALGQGPEFLTYFNYEAQPDKSGLPSDRFSAERPEGSISTLTIQRTEQRDSAMYRCASSTGTGPNEQFFGPGTRLTVL.

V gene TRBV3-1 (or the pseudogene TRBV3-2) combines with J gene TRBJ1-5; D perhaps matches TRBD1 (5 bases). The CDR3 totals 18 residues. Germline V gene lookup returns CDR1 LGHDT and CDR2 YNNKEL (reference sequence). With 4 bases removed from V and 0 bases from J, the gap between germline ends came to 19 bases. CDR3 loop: CASSPLSGQDTSNQPQHF. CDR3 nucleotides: TGTGCCAGCAGCCCACTATCAGGGCAGGACACTAGCAATCAGCCCCAGCATTTT.

As DNA, the CDR3 is TGTGCCAGCAGCCAAACGACAGGGGTTGGGGTTGCTTTCTTT. Translation: CASSQTTGVGVAFF. V is TRBV14 and J is TRBJ1-1, with 8 bases that match TRBD1. Germline V gene sequence: CDR1 SGHDN, CDR2 FVKESK. The CDR3 is 14 residues long. J lost 11 bases, V lost 2 bases, and 10 bases had no gene match.

CDR3 sequence reads: CASSSWTGGGYEQYF. The CDR3 DNA is TGCGCCAGCAGCTCATGGACAGGGGGCGGCTACGAGCAGTACTTC. V and J are TRBV5-1 and TRBJ2-7; the match to TRBD1 covers 11 bases. V lost 3 bases to trimming and J lost 3 bases; unmatched junction nucleotides: 5. Germline CDR1 SGHRS, CDR2 YFSETQ. The CDR3 loop spans 15 amino acids.

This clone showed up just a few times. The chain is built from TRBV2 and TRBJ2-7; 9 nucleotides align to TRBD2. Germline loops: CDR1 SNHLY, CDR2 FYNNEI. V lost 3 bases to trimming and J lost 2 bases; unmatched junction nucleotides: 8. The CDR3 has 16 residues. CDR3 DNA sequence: TGTGCCAGCAGTGATTCATGGCTAGCGGGGACCTACGAGCAGTACTTC. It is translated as CASSDSWLAGTYEQYF.

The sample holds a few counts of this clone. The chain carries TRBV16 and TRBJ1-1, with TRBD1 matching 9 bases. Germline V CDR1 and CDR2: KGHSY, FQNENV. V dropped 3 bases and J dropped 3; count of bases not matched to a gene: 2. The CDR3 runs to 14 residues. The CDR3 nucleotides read TGTGCCAGCAGCCACCGGACAGGGGACACTGAAGCTTTCTTT. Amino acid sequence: CASSHRTGDTEAFF.

The CDR3 nucleotides are TGTGCCATCAGTGACTGGACAGGGAGCAATGAGCAGTTCTTC. Protein sequence: CAISDWTGSNEQFF. The chain recombines TRBV10-3 with TRBJ2-1; 8 bases match TRBD1. The junction had 4 bases not matched to a gene; V was cut back by 3 bases and J by 6 bases. In germline, CDR1 is ENHRY, CDR2 SYGVKD. The CDR3 length is 14 residues.

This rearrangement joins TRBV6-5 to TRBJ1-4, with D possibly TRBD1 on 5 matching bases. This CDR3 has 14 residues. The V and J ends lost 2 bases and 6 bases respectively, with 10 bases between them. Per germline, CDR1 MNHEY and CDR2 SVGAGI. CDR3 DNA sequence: TGTGCCAGCAGTTACCGGGGGGGGTATGAAAAACTGTTTTTT. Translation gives CASSYRGGYEKLFF.

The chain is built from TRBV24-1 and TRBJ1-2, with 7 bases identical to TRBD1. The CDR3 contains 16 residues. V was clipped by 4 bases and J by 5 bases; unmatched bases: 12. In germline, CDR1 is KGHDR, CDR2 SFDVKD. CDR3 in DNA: TGTGCCACCAGTGACACCTCAGGGGGAGGCGGGTATGGCTACACCTTC. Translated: CATSDTSGGGGYGYTF.

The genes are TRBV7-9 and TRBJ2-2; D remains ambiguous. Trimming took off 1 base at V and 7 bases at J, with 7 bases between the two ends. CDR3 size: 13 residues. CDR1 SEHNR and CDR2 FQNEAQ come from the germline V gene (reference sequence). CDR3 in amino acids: CASSLDSGGELFF. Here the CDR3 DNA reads TGTGCCAGCAGCTTAGACTCCGGCGGGGAGCTGTTTTTT.

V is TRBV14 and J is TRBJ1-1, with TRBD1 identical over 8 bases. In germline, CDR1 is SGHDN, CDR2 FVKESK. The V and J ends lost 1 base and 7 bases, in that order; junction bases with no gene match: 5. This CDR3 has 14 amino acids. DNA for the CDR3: TGTGCCAGCAGCCAAGTTTGGGGACAGGATGAAGCTTTCTTT. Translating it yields CASSQVWGQDEAFF.

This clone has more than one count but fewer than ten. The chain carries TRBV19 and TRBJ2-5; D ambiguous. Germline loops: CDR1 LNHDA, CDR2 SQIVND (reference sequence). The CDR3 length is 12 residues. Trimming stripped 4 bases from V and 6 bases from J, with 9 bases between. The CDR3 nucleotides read TGTGCCAGTAGTACCCAGTCACAGACCCAGTACTTC. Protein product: CASSTQSQTQYF.

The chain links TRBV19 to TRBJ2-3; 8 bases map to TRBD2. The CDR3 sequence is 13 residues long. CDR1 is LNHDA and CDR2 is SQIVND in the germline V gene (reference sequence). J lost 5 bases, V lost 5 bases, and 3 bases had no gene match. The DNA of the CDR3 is TGTGCCAGTAGTGGACGGGGGGGAGATACGCAGTATTTT. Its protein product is CASSGRGGDTQYF.

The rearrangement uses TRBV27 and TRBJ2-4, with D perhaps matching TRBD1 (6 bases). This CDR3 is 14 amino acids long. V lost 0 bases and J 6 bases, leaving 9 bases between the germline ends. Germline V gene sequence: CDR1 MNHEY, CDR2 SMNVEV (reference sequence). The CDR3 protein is CASSLSRGGNIQYF. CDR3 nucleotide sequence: TGTGCCAGCAGTTTATCCAGGGGTGGAAACATTCAGTACTTC.

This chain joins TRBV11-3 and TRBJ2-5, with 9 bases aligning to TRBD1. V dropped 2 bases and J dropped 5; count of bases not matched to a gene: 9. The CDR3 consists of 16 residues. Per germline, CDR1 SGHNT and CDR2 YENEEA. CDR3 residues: CASSLTTGGYGETQYF. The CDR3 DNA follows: TGTGCCAGCAGCTTAACCACAGGGGGCTACGGTGAGACCCAGTACTTC.

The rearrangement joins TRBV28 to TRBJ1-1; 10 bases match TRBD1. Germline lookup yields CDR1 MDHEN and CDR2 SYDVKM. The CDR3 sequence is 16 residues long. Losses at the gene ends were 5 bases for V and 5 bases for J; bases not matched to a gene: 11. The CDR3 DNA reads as TGTGCCAGCAGTCTCATCGAGGGGACAGGGGTAACTGAAGCTTTCTTT. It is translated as CASSLIEGTGVTEAFF.

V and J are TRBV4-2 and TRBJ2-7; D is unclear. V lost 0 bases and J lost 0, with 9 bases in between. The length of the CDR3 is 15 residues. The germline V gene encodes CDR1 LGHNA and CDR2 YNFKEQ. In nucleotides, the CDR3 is TGTGCCAGCAGCCAAGACGGCACAGCCTCCTACGAGCAGTACTTC. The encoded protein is CASSQDGTASYEQYF.

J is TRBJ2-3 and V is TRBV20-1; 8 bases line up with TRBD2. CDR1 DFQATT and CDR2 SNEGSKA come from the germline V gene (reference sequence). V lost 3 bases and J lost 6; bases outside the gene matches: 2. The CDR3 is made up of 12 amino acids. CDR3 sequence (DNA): TGCAGTGCTAGTACTAGCGGCGATACGCAGTATTTT. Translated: CSASTSGDTQYF.

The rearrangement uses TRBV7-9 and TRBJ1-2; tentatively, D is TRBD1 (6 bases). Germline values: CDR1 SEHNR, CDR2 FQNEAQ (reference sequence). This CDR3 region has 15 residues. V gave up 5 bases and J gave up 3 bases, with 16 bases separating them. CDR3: CASSHTGGPDYGYTF. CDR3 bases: TGTGCCAGCAGCCATACGGGGGGCCCAGACTATGGCTACACCTTC.